This T cell receptor beta chain comes out of a study of T-cell memory formation after mild COVID-19. At least ten counts were recorded for this clonotype. CDR1 and CDR2 (germline): SQVTM, ANQGSEA. Trimming took 7 bases from V and 0 from J, leaving 18 bases between them. CDR3 length equals 15 residues. A single record per CDR3 protein comes from TCRdb applying MiXCR to the 5' RACE reads. This sample yields about 130,000 distinct CDR3 sequences, of which about a sixth are seen a single time; approximately 5.5% belongs to the top ten. Sequencing used PBMCs or a T cell subset sorted from them (not recorded which). This receptor was obtained from a man aged 18 to 29 who had mild COVID-19 (a few samples of this study predate the infection). Cell type and time point are not known. V usage is TRBV29-1 and J usage is TRBJ1-1; D is unclear. The CDR3 DNA reads TGCAGCGCGATGGCGGGGTGGGCCATGAACACTGAAGCTTTCTTT. It yields the protein CSAMAGWAMNTEAFF.